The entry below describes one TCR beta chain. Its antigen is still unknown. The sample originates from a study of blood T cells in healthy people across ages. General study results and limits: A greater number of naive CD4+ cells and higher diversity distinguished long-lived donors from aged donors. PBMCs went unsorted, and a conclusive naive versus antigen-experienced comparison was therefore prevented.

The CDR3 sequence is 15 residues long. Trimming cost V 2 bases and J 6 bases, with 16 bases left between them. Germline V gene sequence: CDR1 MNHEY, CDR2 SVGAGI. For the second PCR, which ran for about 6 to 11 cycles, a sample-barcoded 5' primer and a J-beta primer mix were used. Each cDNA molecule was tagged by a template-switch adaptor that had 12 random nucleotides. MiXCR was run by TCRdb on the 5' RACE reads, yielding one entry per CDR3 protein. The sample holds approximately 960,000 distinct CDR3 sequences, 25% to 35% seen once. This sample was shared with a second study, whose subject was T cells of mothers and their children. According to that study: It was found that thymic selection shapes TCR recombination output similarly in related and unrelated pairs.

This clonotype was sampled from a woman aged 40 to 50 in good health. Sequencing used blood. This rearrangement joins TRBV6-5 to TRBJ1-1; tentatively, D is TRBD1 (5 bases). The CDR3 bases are TGTGCCAGCAGTTACATAGCAGGGATCCAATCTGAAGCTTTCTTT. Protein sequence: CASSYIAGIQSEAFF.